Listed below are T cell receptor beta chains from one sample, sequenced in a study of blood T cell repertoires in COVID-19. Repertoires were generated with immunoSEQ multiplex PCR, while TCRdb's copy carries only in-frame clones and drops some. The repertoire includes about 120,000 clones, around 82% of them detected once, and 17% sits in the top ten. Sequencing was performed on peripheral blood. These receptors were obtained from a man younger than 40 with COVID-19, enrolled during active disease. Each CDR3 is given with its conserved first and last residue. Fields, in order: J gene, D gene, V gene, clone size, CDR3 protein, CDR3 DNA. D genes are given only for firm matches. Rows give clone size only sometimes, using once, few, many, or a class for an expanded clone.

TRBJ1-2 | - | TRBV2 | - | CASSQYIGGYGYTF | TGTGCCAGCAGCCAATATATAGGGGGCTATGGCTACACCTTC
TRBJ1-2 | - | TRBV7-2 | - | CASSLAHQVRYGYTF | TGTGCCAGCAGCTTAGCGCACCAGGTGCGCTATGGCTACACCTTC
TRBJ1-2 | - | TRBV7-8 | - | CASSPPLGRETF | TGTGCCAGCAGCCCTCCCTTGGGGCGGGAGACCTTC
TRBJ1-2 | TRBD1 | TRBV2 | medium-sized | CAREQGTGVHGYTF | TGTGCTCGTGAACAGGGGACAGGAGTTCATGGCTACACCTTC
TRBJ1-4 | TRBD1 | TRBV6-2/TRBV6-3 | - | CASSPRDRSTNEKLFF | TGTGCCAGCAGTCCCAGGGACAGATCAACTAATGAAAAACTGTTTTTT
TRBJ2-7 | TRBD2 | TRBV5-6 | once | CASSPAGGRYEQYF | TGTGCCAGCAGCCCAGCGGGAGGTCGTTACGAGCAGTACTTC
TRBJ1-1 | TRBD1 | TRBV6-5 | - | CASSYFTGGEAFF | TGTGCCAGCAGTTACTTCACAGGGGGTGAAGCTTTCTTT
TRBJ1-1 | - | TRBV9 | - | CASSVEGNTEAFF | TGTGCCAGCAGCGTAGAGGGGAATACTGAAGCTTTCTTT
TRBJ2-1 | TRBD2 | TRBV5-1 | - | CASSLSGSNLYNEQFF | TGCGCCAGCAGCTTGAGCGGGAGCAACCTCTACAATGAGCAGTTCTTC
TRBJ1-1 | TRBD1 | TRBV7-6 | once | CASSRGSPGTGTEAFF | TGTGCCAGCAGCCGTGGAAGTCCCGGGACAGGGACTGAAGCTTTCTTT
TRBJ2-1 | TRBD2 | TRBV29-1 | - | CSVAGLAGGNEQFF | TGCAGCGTTGCGGGACTAGCGGGAGGCAATGAGCAGTTCTTC
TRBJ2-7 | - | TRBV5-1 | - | CASSFGPGGTGEQYF | -
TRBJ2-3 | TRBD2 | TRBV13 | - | CASSWGLGEPGTQYF | TGTGCCAGCAGCTGGGGACTAGGCGAACCCGGTACGCAGTATTTT
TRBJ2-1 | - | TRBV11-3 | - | CASSLVANEQFF | TGTGCCAGCAGCCTAGTAGCAAATGAGCAGTTCTTC
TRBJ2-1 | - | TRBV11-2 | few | CASRVSGYNEQFF | TGTGCCAGCAGGGTATCGGGGTACAATGAGCAGTTCTTC
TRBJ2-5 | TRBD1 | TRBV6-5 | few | CASSQSDRAETQYF | TGTGCCAGCAGTCAATCCGACAGGGCAGAGACCCAGTACTTC
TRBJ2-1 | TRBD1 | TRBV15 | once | CATSRGDRVNYEQFF | TGTGCCACCAGCAGAGGGGACAGGGTAAATTATGAGCAGTTCTTC
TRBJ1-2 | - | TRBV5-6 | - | CASSPQINYGYTF | TGTGCCAGCAGCCCCCAGATAAACTATGGCTACACCTTC
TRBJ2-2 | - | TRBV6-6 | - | CASGPNTGELFF | TGTGCCAGCGGGCCGAACACCGGGGAGCTGTTTTTT